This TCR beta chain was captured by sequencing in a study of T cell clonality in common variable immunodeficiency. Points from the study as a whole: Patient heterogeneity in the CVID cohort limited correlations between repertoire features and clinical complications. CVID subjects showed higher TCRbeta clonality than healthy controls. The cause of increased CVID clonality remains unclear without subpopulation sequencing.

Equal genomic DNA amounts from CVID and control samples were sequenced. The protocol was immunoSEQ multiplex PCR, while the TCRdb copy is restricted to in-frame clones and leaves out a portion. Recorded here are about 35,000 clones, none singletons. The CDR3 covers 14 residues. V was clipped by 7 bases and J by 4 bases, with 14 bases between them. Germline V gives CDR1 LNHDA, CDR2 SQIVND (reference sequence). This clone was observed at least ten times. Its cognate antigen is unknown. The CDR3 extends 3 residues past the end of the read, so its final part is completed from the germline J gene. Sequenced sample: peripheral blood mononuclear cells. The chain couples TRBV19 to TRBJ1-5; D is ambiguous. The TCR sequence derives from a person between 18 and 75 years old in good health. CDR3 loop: CASNPGSENQPQHF. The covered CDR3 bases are TGTGCCAGTAACCCCGGGTCAGAAAATCAGCCC.